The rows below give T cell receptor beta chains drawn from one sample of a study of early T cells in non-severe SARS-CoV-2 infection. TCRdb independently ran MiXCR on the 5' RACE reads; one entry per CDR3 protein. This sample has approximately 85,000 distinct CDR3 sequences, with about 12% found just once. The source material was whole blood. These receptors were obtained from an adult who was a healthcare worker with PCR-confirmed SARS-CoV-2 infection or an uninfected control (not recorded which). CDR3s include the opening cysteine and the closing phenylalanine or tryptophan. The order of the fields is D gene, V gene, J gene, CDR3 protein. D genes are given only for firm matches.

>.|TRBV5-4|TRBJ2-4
CASSLGGLQAKNIQYF
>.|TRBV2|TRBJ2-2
CASSGVDTGELFF
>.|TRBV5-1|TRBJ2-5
CASSLRGEETQYF
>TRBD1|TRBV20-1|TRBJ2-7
CSASPGQGSHEQYF
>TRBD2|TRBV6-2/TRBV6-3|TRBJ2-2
CASSFTSGVNTGELFF
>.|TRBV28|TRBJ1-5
CASSSMGQPQHF
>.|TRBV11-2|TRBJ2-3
CASSLGLSTDTQYF
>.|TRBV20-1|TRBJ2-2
CSASGLNTGELFF
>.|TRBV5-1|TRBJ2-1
CASSGAERQLGGIYNEQFF
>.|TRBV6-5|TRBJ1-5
CASSSKGRGDQPQHF
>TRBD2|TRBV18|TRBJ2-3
CASSPGLATDTQYF
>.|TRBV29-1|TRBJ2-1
CSAKRRIDSEQFF
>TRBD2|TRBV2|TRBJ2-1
CASGGSGNEQFF
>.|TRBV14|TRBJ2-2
CASSPPELFF
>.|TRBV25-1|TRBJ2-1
CASSGEGPSGYNEQFF